These 30 T cell receptor beta chains were all obtained from the same sample, sequenced in a study of a mutant IDH1 vaccine in newly diagnosed glioma (dated by TCRdb to the early 2020s). What these receptors recognize is not known. What this sample's time point label stands for: week 5, during vaccination. A 20-mer mutant IDH1 peptide at 300 micrograms in Montanide made up each vaccine dose, which was injected subcutaneously together with topical imiquimod. To prepare the library, the immunoSEQ multiplex PCR assay was applied. Held by TCRdb, this immuneACCESS table contains in-frame sequences only and omits some clones. Under half of the omission traces to an unresolved V gene where checked; the cause of the rest is unknown. The sample includes 40,000 to 60,000 clones, with about 77% observed a single time. Around 2% of the sample goes to the ten largest clones. Sequencing was performed on PBMCs, taken from a glioma patient whose treatment included an IDH1 peptide vaccine. Source of these receptors: a woman in her forties with glioma.

This chain uses TRBV29-1 with TRBJ1-2, with D possibly matching TRBD1 (6 bases). V was cut by 0 bases and J by 7 bases, with 12 bases left in between. The length of the CDR3 is 13 residues. Germline-derived CDR1 and CDR2 are SQVTM and ANQGSEA. The CDR3 is CSVEDLGASGYTF. The CDR3 nucleotides are TGCAGCGTTGAAGATCTGGGGGCGAGTGGCTACACCTTC.

This chain uses TRBV2 with TRBJ1-6; possible D gene TRBD1, 5 bases. V was shortened by 6 bases and J by 10 bases, with 7 bases between the two germline ends. The V gene's germline CDR1 is SNHLY and CDR2 FYNNEI. This CDR3 spans 11 amino acids. The CDR3 DNA sequence: TGTGCCAGCAGCGGGGCGTCACCCCTCCACTTT. Its translation is CASSGASPLHF.

The table lists this clone with a count of one. V and J are TRBV30 and TRBJ2-1; TRBD2 matches at 9 bases. The CDR3 is 14 amino acids. J was trimmed by 4 bases and V by 0 bases; bases with no gene match: 1. CDR1 is GTSNPN and CDR2 is SVGIG in the germline V gene (reference sequence). Here the CDR3 reads CAWSVAGGYNEQFF. The DNA for the CDR3 is TGTGCCTGGAGTGTGGCGGGGGGGTACAATGAGCAGTTCTTC. Full variable domain (rest looked up from reference TRBV30 and TRBJ2-1): SQTIHQWPATLVQPVGSPLSLECTVEGTSNPNLYWYRQAAGRGLQLLFYSVGIGQISSEVPQNLSASRPQDRQFILSSKKLLLSDSGFYLCAWSVAGGYNEQFFGPGTRLTVL.

The V call is TRBV7-6, the J call TRBJ2-1; the D is unclear. Germline V lookup: CDR1 SGHVS, CDR2 FNYEAQ. Trimming shortened V by 3 bases and J by 1 base, and 7 bases separated the two germline ends. The CDR3 length is 14 residues. CDR3 sequence: CASSFADSYNEQFF. The CDR3 bases are TGTGCCAGCAGCTTTGCGGATTCCTACAATGAGCAGTTCTTC.

This clone appeared a single time. The gene calls are TRBV10-3 and TRBJ1-2; D remains ambiguous. Per germline, CDR1 ENHRY and CDR2 SYGVKD. The length of the CDR3 is 14 residues. The V end was cut by 0 bases, the J end by 3 bases, with 8 bases between. This CDR3 reads CAISESGKDYGYTF. Here the CDR3 DNA reads TGTGCCATCAGTGAGTCAGGAAAGGACTATGGCTACACCTTC.

V gene TRBV11-2 combines with J gene TRBJ1-6; D is perhaps TRBD1 (5 bases). V lost 6 bases, J lost 6 bases, and 12 bases lay in between. CDR1 and CDR2 from the germline V gene are SGHAT and FQNNGV. The CDR3 loop spans 14 amino acids. Here the CDR3 DNA reads TGTGCCAGCAGAGGTGGGGGGTCTAATTCACCCCTCCACTTT. Amino acid sequence: CASRGGGSNSPLHF. Supplemented by reference TRBV11-2 and TRBJ1-6, the full variable domain reads EAGVAQSPRYKIIEKRQSVAFWCNPISGHATLYWYQQILGQGPKLLIQFQNNGVVDDSQLPKDRFSAERLKGVDSTLKIQPAKLEDSAVYLCASRGGGSNSPLHFGNGTRLTVT.

The V gene is TRBV4-3, the J gene TRBJ1-1; D not certain. CDR1 is LGHNA and CDR2 is YSLEER in the germline V gene. The ends were cut back, 2 bases at V and 1 base at J, with 11 bases in the middle. The CDR3 extends over 15 amino acids. This chain's CDR3 is CASSQRDGPNTEAFF. Written as DNA, the CDR3 is TGCGCCAGCAGCCAACGTGACGGACCGAACACTGAAGCTTTCTTT.

The J gene is TRBJ2-3, the V gene TRBV30; TRBD2 matches at 7 bases. CDR1 GTSNPN and CDR2 SVGIG come from the germline V gene (reference sequence). The CDR3 loop spans 12 amino acids. After removal of 4 bases from V and 4 bases from J, the junction contained 2 bases not matched to a gene. DNA of the CDR3: TGTGCCTGGACGGCGGGGGCAGATACGCAGTATTTT. Protein product: CAWTAGADTQYF. Full variable domain (outside the CDR3, taken from reference TRBV30 and TRBJ2-3): SQTIHQWPATLVQPVGSPLSLECTVEGTSNPNLYWYRQAAGRGLQLLFYSVGIGQISSEVPQNLSASRPQDRQFILSSKKLLLSDSGFYLCAWTAGADTQYFGPGTRLTVL.

The chain is built from TRBV5-1 and TRBJ2-7, with 9 bases lining up with TRBD1. Germline CDR1 reads SGHRS; CDR2 reads YFSETQ. Trimming took 0 bases from V and 3 from J; bases not matched to a gene: 4. There are 15 residues in the CDR3. The CDR3 DNA is TGCGCCAGCAGCTTGGTACCGGGACAGGGCTACGAGCAGTACTTC. Its protein product is CASSLVPGQGYEQYF. Using reference TRBV5-1 and TRBJ2-7 for the parts outside the CDR3, the full variable domain is KAGVTQTPRYLIKTRGQQVTLSCSPISGHRSVSWYQQTPGQGLQFLFEYFSETQRNKGNFPGRFSGRQFSNSRSEMNVSTLELGDSALYLCASSLVPGQGYEQYFGPGTRLTVT.

A remark on this clone: Other DNA sequences of this sample code for an identical CDR3. The chain uses TRBV15 and TRBJ2-7; 7 bases are shared with TRBD1. The junction had 0 bases not matched to a gene; V was cut back by 1 base and J by 0 bases. The CDR3 totals 14 residues. The V gene's germline CDR1 is LNHNV and CDR2 YYDKDF (reference sequence). CDR3 amino acids: CATSRGQGSYEQYF. CDR3 nucleotide sequence: TGTGCCACCAGCAGAGGACAGGGCTCCTACGAGCAGTACTTC.

This rearrangement joins TRBV11-1 to TRBJ1-1; D is unresolved. V dropped 6 bases and J dropped 3 bases, with 11 bases sitting between them. Germline values: CDR1 SGHAT, CDR2 FQDESV (reference sequence). The CDR3 is 13 residues long. The CDR3 spells CASRLTLDTEAFF. In DNA, the CDR3 is TGTGCCAGCAGACTGACTCTGGACACTGAAGCTTTCTTT.

This rearrangement joins TRBV2 to TRBJ1-3, with no clear D. The germline V and J ends were trimmed by 3 bases and 2 bases, with 8 bases remaining between them. This CDR3 is 14 amino acids long. The germline V gene has CDR1 SNHLY and CDR2 FYNNEI. The chain's CDR3 is CASSDYLPGNTIYF. The CDR3 DNA reads as TGTGCCAGCAGTGATTACCTCCCTGGAAACACCATATATTTT.

The chain couples TRBV5-6 to TRBJ1-2, with D maybe TRBD1 (5 bases). V lost 3 bases to trimming and J lost 2 bases, with 14 bases between them. The CDR3 is made up of 15 amino acids. From germline, CDR1 is SGHDT and CDR2 YYEEEE. CDR3 protein: CASSSGGGLNYGYTF. The DNA of the CDR3 is TGTGCCAGCAGCTCCGGGGGTGGACTGAACTATGGCTACACCTTC.

CDR3: CASSVGGSVSGNTIYF. The DNA for the CDR3 is TGTGCCAGCAGCGTAGGAGGATCGGTCTCTGGAAACACCATATATTTT. V gene TRBV9 combines with J gene TRBJ1-3, with D unresolved. The CDR3 runs 16 residues. Per the germline V gene, CDR1 is SGDLS and CDR2 is YYNGEE. The V and J ends lost 0 bases and 0 bases respectively, with 10 bases between them.

The chain is built from TRBV7-2 and TRBJ1-4; no clear D. CDR1 is SGHTA and CDR2 is FQGNSA in the germline V gene. This CDR3 has 14 residues. The V end was cut by 4 bases, the J end by 7 bases, with 13 bases between. CDR3 nucleotide sequence: TGTGCCAGCAGCTGGGATATGGGGTCTGAAAAACTGTTTTTT. Protein: CASSWDMGSEKLFF.

This clone was seen once. V gene TRBV13 combines with J gene TRBJ2-5; D is possibly TRBD2 (6 bases). Germline assignment: CDR1 PRHDT and CDR2 FYEKMQ (reference sequence). V was clipped by 0 bases and J by 4 bases, with 18 bases between them. This CDR3 region has 17 residues. As DNA, the CDR3 is TGTGCCAGCAGCTTAGGAGGTAGCGGACCCTCCGGAGAGACCCAGTACTTC. Translating gives CASSLGGSGPSGETQYF.

J is TRBJ2-7 and V is TRBV7-2; D is undetermined. CDR3 size: 11 residues. CDR1 is SGHTA, CDR2 FQGNSA, per germline. Trimming left V 5 bases short and J 4 bases short, with 6 bases between. CDR3: CASSPYYEQYF. CDR3 DNA: TGTGCCAGCAGCCCCTATTACGAGCAGTACTTC.

This chain joins TRBV27 and TRBJ2-7, with no clear D. The CDR3 has 13 amino acids. The V gene's germline CDR1 is MNHEY and CDR2 SMNVEV (reference sequence). The germline V and J ends were trimmed by 3 bases and 6 bases, with 12 bases remaining between them. CDR3 protein: CASSFPGTGEQYF. CDR3 nucleotides: TGTGCCAGCAGTTTTCCGGGTACCGGCGAGCAGTACTTC.

The chain is built from TRBV29-1 and TRBJ2-2, with D perhaps assigned TRBD1 or TRBD2 (6 bases each). CDR1 is SQVTM, CDR2 ANQGSEA, per germline. The V end lost 6 bases, the J end lost 0 bases, and 14 bases lay between the germline ends. The CDR3 has 15 residues. In DNA form, the CDR3 reads TGCAGCGTCTCAAACGGGGGCGCGAACACCGGGGAGCTGTTTTTT. It codes for CSVSNGGANTGELFF.

This chain joins TRBV19 and TRBJ1-2, with 8 bases identical to TRBD1. V dropped 5 bases and J dropped 4; count of bases not matched to a gene: 9. Per germline, CDR1 LNHDA and CDR2 SQIVND (reference sequence). There are 15 residues in the CDR3. CDR3 sequence (DNA): TGTGCCAGTAGTCCCAACTTGGGACAGGCCTATGGCTACACCTTC. This encodes CASSPNLGQAYGYTF.

The genes are TRBV30 and TRBJ1-5; no firm D call. This CDR3 has 14 amino acids. The V end lost 1 base, the J end lost 0 bases, and 7 bases lay between the germline ends. Per germline, CDR1 GTSNPN and CDR2 SVGIG (reference sequence). The CDR3, as DNA: TGTGCCTGGAGTGGGGATGATAGCAATCAGCCCCAGCATTTT. Translated, it gives CAWSGDDSNQPQHF.

The chain has TRBV5-1 and TRBJ2-1; the match to TRBD2 covers 8 bases. Germline CDR1 and CDR2: SGHRS and YFSETQ. The CDR3 contains 15 residues. The J segment lost 8 bases and the V segment lost 4 bases, leaving 11 bases of the junction unmatched. The CDR3 DNA sequence: TGCGCCAGCAGCACCGGGGGGGAGGGGACCGATGAGCAGTTCTTC. It specifies CASSTGGEGTDEQFF.

This rearrangement joins TRBV10-2 to TRBJ1-6; 7 bases map to TRBD1. J gave up 7 bases and V 2 bases, and 8 bases lay outside the gene matches. Germline CDR1 reads WSHSY; CDR2 reads SAAADI. This CDR3 has 16 residues. CDR3 sequence (DNA): TGCGCCAGCAGTGAGGCAGGGGGGGGTTACAATTCACCCCTCCACTTT. It specifies CASSEAGGGYNSPLHF.

The chain joins TRBV27 to TRBJ2-3; 8 positions agree with TRBD2. The trim removed 5 bases at V and 1 base at J, leaving 8 bases unmatched. The CDR3 is 16 amino acids. Per germline, CDR1 MNHEY and CDR2 SMNVEV (reference sequence). The CDR3 protein is CASSPLTSEGTDTQYF. DNA for the CDR3: TGTGCCAGCAGTCCCCTGACTAGCGAAGGCACAGATACGCAGTATTTT.

The J gene is TRBJ2-7, the V gene TRBV5-1; D uncertain. The V gene's germline CDR1 is SGHRS and CDR2 YFSETQ. This CDR3 region has 15 residues. Trimming took 4 bases from V and 3 from J, leaving 17 bases between them. This CDR3 is CASSGGAHAGYEQYF. CDR3 sequence (DNA): TGCGCCAGCAGCGGTGGAGCACATGCAGGCTACGAGCAGTACTTC.

The chain uses TRBV5-5 and TRBJ2-7; unclear D gene. The V gene lost 9 bases and the J gene lost 2 bases, with 18 bases spanning the gap. The CDR3 is 14 amino acids. Germline loops: CDR1 SGHKS, CDR2 YYEKEE (reference sequence). In DNA, the CDR3 is TGTGCCACCTCGGTCGAAAGCTGGGCCTACGAGCAGTACTTC. Its protein is CATSVESWAYEQYF. Using reference TRBV5-5 and TRBJ2-7 for the parts outside the CDR3, the full variable domain is DAGVTQSPTHLIKTRGQQVTLRCSPISGHKSVSWYQQVLGQGPQFIFQYYEKEERGRGNFPDRFSARQFPNYSSELNVNALLLGDSALYLCATSVESWAYEQYFGPGTRLTVT.

This rearrangement joins TRBV7-9 to TRBJ2-7; 8 nucleotides align to TRBD1. The CDR3 spans 15 residues. Trimming took 4 bases from V and 2 from J; bases not matched to a gene: 7. From germline, CDR1 is SEHNR and CDR2 FQNEAQ (reference sequence). The CDR3 nucleotides read TGTGCCAGCAGCTCCCCGGACAGGGAAACCTACGAGCAGTACTTC. It translates to CASSSPDRETYEQYF.

The genes are TRBV10-1 and TRBJ1-2, with no clear D. The CDR3 length is 13 residues. From germline, CDR1 is WNHNN and CDR2 SYGVQD (reference sequence). V was cut by 3 bases and J by 7 bases, with 12 bases left in between. The CDR3, as DNA: TGCGCCAGCAGTGACGGCCTGGGAGGTGGCTACACCTTC. It is translated as CASSDGLGGGYTF.

V is TRBV30 and J is TRBJ2-7, with D perhaps TRBD2 (5 bases). Germline CDR1 GTSNPN, CDR2 SVGIG (reference sequence). This CDR3 is built from 14 residues. V was clipped by 0 bases and J by 7 bases, with 16 bases between them. DNA of the CDR3: TGTGCCTGGAGTGTAAGCGCAGTCTGGAGGGAGCAGTACTTC. It is translated as CAWSVSAVWREQYF.

This clone appeared once. This chain connects TRBV5-4 to TRBJ2-3; 7 bases agree with TRBD2. The CDR3 has 15 amino acids. The junction had 3 bases not matched to a gene; V was cut back by 0 bases and J by 2 bases. CDR1 SGHNT and CDR2 YYREEE come from the germline V gene (reference sequence). The CDR3 DNA follows: TGTGCCAGCAGCTTGGACGGGGGGTTCACAGATACGCAGTATTTT. This codes for CASSLDGGFTDTQYF.